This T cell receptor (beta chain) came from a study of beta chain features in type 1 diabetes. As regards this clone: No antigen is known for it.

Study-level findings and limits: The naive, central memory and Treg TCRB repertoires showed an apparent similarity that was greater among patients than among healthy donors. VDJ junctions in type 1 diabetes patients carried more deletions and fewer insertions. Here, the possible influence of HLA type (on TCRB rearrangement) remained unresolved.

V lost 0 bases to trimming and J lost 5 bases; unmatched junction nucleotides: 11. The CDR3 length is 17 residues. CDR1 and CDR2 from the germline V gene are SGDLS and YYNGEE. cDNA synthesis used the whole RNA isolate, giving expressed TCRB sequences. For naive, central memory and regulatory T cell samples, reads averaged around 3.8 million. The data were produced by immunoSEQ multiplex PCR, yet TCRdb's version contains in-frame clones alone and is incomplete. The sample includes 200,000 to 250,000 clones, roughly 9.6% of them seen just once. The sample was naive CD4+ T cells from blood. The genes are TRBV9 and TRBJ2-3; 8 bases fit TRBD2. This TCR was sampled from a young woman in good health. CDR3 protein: CASSVDIYGRVIDTQYF. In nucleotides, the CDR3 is TGTGCCAGCAGCGTAGATATCTACGGGAGGGTGATAGATACGCAGTATTTT. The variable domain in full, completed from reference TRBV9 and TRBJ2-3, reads DSGVTQTPKHLITATGQRVTLRCSPRSGDLSVYWYQQSLDQGLQFLIQYYNGEERAKGNILERFSAQQFPDLHSELNLSSLELGDSALYFCASSVDIYGRVIDTQYFGPGTRLTVL.